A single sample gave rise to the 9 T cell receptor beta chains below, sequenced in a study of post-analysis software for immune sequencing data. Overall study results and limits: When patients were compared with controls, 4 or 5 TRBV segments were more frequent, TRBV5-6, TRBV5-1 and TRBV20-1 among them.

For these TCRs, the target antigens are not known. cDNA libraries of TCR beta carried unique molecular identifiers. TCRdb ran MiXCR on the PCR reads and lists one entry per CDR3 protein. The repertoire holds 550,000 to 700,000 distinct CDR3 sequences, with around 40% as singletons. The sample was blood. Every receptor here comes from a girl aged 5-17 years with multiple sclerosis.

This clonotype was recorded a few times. The DNA for the CDR3 is TGTGCCAGCAGGGGGGACCTCAGGGGGCACGAGCAGTACTTC. Its translation is CASRGDLRGHEQYF. The gene calls are TRBV6-5 and TRBJ2-4; TRBD1 aligns across 8 bases. The J call is doubtful: the DNA matches TRBJ2-7 better. The CDR3 extends over 14 amino acids. The V gene's germline CDR1 is MNHEY and CDR2 SVGAGI.

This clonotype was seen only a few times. The CDR3 here is CASSQEFSNSYEQYF. CDR3 sequence (DNA): TGTGCCAGCAGCCAAGAATTCTCTAACTCCTACGAGCAGTACTTC. This chain joins TRBV14 and TRBJ2-7; D is ambiguous. Trimming left V 0 bases short and J 0 bases short, with 9 bases between. Germline-derived CDR1 and CDR2 are SGHDN and FVKESK. CDR3 length: 15 amino acids.

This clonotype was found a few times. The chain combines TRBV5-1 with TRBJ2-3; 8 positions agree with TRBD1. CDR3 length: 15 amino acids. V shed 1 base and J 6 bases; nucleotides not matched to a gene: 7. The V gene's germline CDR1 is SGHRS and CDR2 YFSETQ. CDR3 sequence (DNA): TGCGCCAGCAGCTTGCCTGGGACAGGTCTTGATACGCAGTATTTT. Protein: CASSLPGTGLDTQYF.

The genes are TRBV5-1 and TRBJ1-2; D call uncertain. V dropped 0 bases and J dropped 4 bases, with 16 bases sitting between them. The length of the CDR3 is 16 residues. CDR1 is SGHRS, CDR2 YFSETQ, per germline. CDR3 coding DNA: TGCGCCAGCAGCTTGGCGCCAGCCGGCCGGGGCTATGGCTACACCTTC. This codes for CASSLAPAGRGYGYTF.

CDR3 bases: TGTGCCAGCAGCCAAGATAGTCATGCCGAGCAGTACTTC. As protein: CASSQDSHAEQYF. The V and J genes are TRBV4-2 and TRBJ2-4; D is undetermined. The end of the DNA is better explained by TRBJ2-7, so the J call may be wrong. Germline V gene data show CDR1 as LGHNA and CDR2 as YNFKEQ. This CDR3 contains 13 residues.

CDR3 bases: TGCGCCAGCAGCCAAGTGAAGAGCTACGAGCAGTACTTC. Its protein is CASSQVKSYEQYF. The chain has TRBV4-1 and TRBJ2-7; D unresolved. CDR1 and CDR2 from the germline V gene are MGHRA and YSYEKL. Trimming took off 1 base at V and 3 bases at J, with 7 bases between the two ends. The CDR3 has 13 amino acids.

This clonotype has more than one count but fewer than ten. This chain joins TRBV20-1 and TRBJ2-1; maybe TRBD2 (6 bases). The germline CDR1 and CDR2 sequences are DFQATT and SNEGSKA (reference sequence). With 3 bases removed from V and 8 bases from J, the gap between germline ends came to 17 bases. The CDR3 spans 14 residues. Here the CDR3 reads CSASSGPGVDEQFF. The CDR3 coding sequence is TGCAGTGCTAGTAGTGGGCCGGGGGTGGATGAGCAGTTCTTC.

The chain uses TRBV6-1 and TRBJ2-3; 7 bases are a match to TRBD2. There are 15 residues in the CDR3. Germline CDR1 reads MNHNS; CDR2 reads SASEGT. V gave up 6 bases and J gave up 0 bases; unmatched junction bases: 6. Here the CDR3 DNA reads TGTGCCAGCAGCACCCGGGACTATAGCACAGATACGCAGTATTTT. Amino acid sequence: CASSTRDYSTDTQYF.

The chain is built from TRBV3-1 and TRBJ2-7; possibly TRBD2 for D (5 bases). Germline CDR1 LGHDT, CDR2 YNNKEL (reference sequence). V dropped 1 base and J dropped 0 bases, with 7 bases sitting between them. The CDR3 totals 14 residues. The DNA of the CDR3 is TGTGCCAGCAGCCAAGCGACTACCTCCTACGAGCAGTACTTC. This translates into CASSQATTSYEQYF.